Listed below are T cell receptor beta chains from one sample, sequenced in a study of blood T cell repertoires in COVID-19. This table comes from immunoSEQ multiplex PCR, and its TCRdb copy is limited to in-frame clones, with some not included. The sample lists some 240,000 clones; around 84% were seen once. Sequencing was done on a sample of peripheral blood. These TCRs come from a woman aged 40 to 50 who had recovered from COVID-19. Both conserved end residues are part of each CDR3. The D gene is left open where the match is weak. Only part of the rows carry a size: once, few, many, or a class if the clone is expanded.

j_call | clone_size | d_call | cdr3_length | v_call | cdr3_nt | cdr3_aa
TRBJ1-2 | NA | NA | 12 | TRBV28 | TGTGCCAGCAGTACAGTTAACTATGGCTACACCTTC | CASSTVNYGYTF
TRBJ2-3 | once | NA | 12 | TRBV5-1 | TGCGCCAGCAGCTTACCGGGACAAGAGCAGTATTTT | CASSLPGQEQYF
TRBJ1-2 | NA | NA | 14 | TRBV10-3 | TGTGCCATCAGTGAGCCCCAGGGTTTTTATGGCTACACCTTC | CAISEPQGFYGYTF
TRBJ1-4 | NA | NA | 13 | TRBV3-1/TRBV3-2 | TGTGCCAGCAGCCCGGGGGAAAGTCAAAAACTGTTTTTT | CASSPGESQKLFF
TRBJ1-1 | once | NA | 14 | TRBV19 | TGTGCCAGTAGCCAACAGAGCCTGAACACTGAAGCTTTCTTT | CASSQQSLNTEAFF
TRBJ2-7 | NA | TRBD2 | 17 | TRBV28 | TGTGCCAGCAGTTTGGCCGCTAGCGGGGGAACGGACTACGAGCAGTACTTC | CASSLAASGGTDYEQYF
TRBJ2-5 | NA | TRBD1 | 16 | TRBV7-9 | TGTGCCAGCAGCCGGAGACAGGGGCCCCGTGAAGAGACCCAGTACTTC | CASSRRQGPREETQYF
TRBJ2-7 | NA | NA | 13 | TRBV5-1 | TGCGCCTCTTCTAGGGGAACGATCTACGAGCAGTACTTC | CASSRGTIYEQYF
TRBJ2-3 | NA | NA | 13 | TRBV6-5 | TGTGCCAGCAGGACGACAAGCACAGATACGCAGTATTTT | CASRTTSTDTQYF
TRBJ1-3 | NA | NA | 14 | TRBV14 | TGTGCCAGCAGCCAAGTAACATCCGGAAACACCATATATTTT | CASSQVTSGNTIYF
TRBJ1-2 | NA | TRBD1 | 19 | TRBV10-2 | TGCGCCAGCAGTGAGGGTTTTTTTGCTGGACAGGGCCAGAATTATGGCTACACCTTC | CASSEGFFAGQGQNYGYTF
TRBJ2-6 | NA | NA | 17 | TRBV4-1 | TGCGCCAGCAGCCAAGATCTTCGGGGATCTGGGGCCAACGTCCTGACTTTC | CASSQDLRGSGANVLTF
TRBJ2-2 | NA | NA | 15 | TRBV9 | TGTGCCAGCAGCGTAGGAGCAGGAACCACCGGGGAGCTGTTTTTT | CASSVGAGTTGELFF
TRBJ2-3 | NA | TRBD2 | 16 | TRBV4-2 | TGTGCCAGCAGCCAAAATGCGGGGGGATCCACAGATACGCAGTATTTT | CASSQNAGGSTDTQYF
TRBJ2-1 | NA | NA | 15 | TRBV30 | TGTGCCTGGAGTCACACAGGGAGCTCCTACAATGAGCAGTTCTTC | CAWSHTGSSYNEQFF
TRBJ2-7 | few | NA | 14 | TRBV10-3 | TGTGCCATCAGTGTGGGGGGACTCCCCTACGAGCAGTACTTC | CAISVGGLPYEQYF
TRBJ1-2 | once | NA | 15 | TRBV23-1 | TGCGCCAGCCTTCACAGGGACCAAGCTAACTATGGCTACACCTTC | CASLHRDQANYGYTF
TRBJ2-2 | NA | NA | 17 | TRBV7-9 | TGTGCCAGCAGCCCATCTGAGACAGACTCGAACACCGGGGAGCTGTTTTTT | CASSPSETDSNTGELFF
TRBJ1-1 | NA | NA | 17 | TRBV30 | TGTGCCTGGAGGAATAAGGTGGGGAGTAGCATGAACACTGAAGCTTTCTTT | CAWRNKVGSSMNTEAFF
TRBJ2-7 | NA | NA | 16 | TRBV5-1 | TGCGCCAGCAGCTTGGGACCGCCGGGTGGTAGTTACGAGCAGTACTTC | CASSLGPPGGSYEQYF
TRBJ1-2 | NA | TRBD1 | 13 | TRBV10-1 | TGCGCCAGCAGTGAGAGGACCGGGGACAGTCAAACCTTC | CASSERTGDSQTF
TRBJ1-6 | NA | NA | 16 | TRBV28 | TGTGCCAGCAGTCCGTCGGTGAGCTCCTATAATTCACCCCTCCACTTT | CASSPSVSSYNSPLHF
TRBJ2-7 | NA | NA | 14 | TRBV6-5 | TGTGCCAGCAGTTACGCCTGGCCCTCCTACGAGCAGTACTTC | CASSYAWPSYEQYF
TRBJ2-2 | NA | NA | 11 | TRBV2 | TGTGCCAGCCAGGGGACCGGGGAGCTGTTTTTT | CASQGTGELFF
TRBJ2-6 | NA | TRBD1 | 17 | TRBV10-2 | TGCGCCAGCAGGCCGGGACAGGGGGCGGGGGGGGCCAACGTCCTGACTTTC | CASRPGQGAGGANVLTF
TRBJ2-7 | NA | NA | 14 | TRBV6-5 | TGTGCCAGCAGTCCACGCAGGGGATCCCACGAGCAGTACTTC | CASSPRRGSHEQYF
TRBJ1-1 | few | TRBD1 | 12 | TRBV2 | TGTGCCAGCAGTAACAGGGGACCTGAAGCTTTCTTT | CASSNRGPEAFF
TRBJ2-2 | NA | NA | 15 | TRBV4-2 | TGTGCCAGCAGCGAGAATGCGGGGAACACCGGGGAGCTGTTTTTT | CASSENAGNTGELFF
TRBJ1-2 | NA | NA | 14 | TRBV11-2 | TGTGCCAGCAGCTTGGGACTCTCCTCGGGAGGCTACACCTTC | CASSLGLSSGGYTF
TRBJ1-1 | NA | NA | 13 | TRBV11-2 | TGTGCCAGCAGCCGAGACAGGAACACTGAAGCTTTCTTT | CASSRDRNTEAFF
TRBJ2-1 | NA | TRBD1 | 16 | TRBV24-1 | TGTGCCACCAGTGACACCGGGACAGGAACCTACAATGAGCAGTTCTTC | CATSDTGTGTYNEQFF
TRBJ1-5 | NA | NA | 15 | TRBV6-5 | TGTGCCAGCAGGCCGCTGTCACGGGAAAATCAGCCCCAGCATTTT | CASRPLSRENQPQHF
TRBJ2-2 | NA | TRBD1 | 14 | TRBV6-5 | TGTGCCAGCAAGGGACAGACGAACACCGGGGAGCTGTTTTTT | CASKGQTNTGELFF
TRBJ1-1 | NA | TRBD1 | 13 | TRBV7-3 | TGTGCCAGCCGAGGACAGGGGAGCACTGAAGCTTTCTTT | CASRGQGSTEAFF
TRBJ1-5 | NA | NA | 17 | TRBV4-1 | TGCGCCAGCAGCCAGACGACAGGACTTATTAGCAATCAGCCCCAGCATTTT | CASSQTTGLISNQPQHF
TRBJ2-7 | NA | NA | 12 | TRBV5-6 | TGTGCCAGCAGCGCGGCCAGTTACGAGCAGTACTTC | CASSAASYEQYF
TRBJ1-6 | NA | NA | 16 | TRBV5-1 | TGCGCCAGCAGCTTCAAGCCGCGGACTAATAATTCACCCCTCCACTTT | CASSFKPRTNNSPLHF
TRBJ1-2 | NA | TRBD1 | 16 | TRBV2 | TGTGCCAGCAGGGGGGGACAGCCTTTTGGTAACGGTGGCTACACCTTC | CASRGGQPFGNGGYTF
TRBJ1-1 | NA | TRBD1 | 15 | TRBV18 | TGTGCCAGCTCACAGGGGACAGGGCTTACCACTGAAGCTTTCTTT | CASSQGTGLTTEAFF
TRBJ1-2 | NA | NA | 14 | TRBV11-2 | TGTGCCAGCAGAGAGAATCCAGGGAACTATGGCTACACCTTC | CASRENPGNYGYTF